The clone carrying this T cell receptor (beta chain) turned up a few times. Antigen specificity is unknown. The germline gene is not matched at one end of the junction; a read error may be the cause. The data derive from a study of CD8+CD57+ T cells in acquired aplastic anemia. Study summary: Sorted CD4+ and CD8+ cells yielded DNA averaging around 3 ug.

TCR beta VDJ combinations and CDR3 sequences were profiled from genomic DNA. TCRdb used MiXCR to reprocess the reads, holding one entry per CDR3 protein. Here the sample spans approximately 270,000 distinct CDR3 sequences, approximately 56% being singletons. Study-wide results and limits: Patients and controls shared nearly 30 CD8+ CDR3 sequences, highly expressed in patients.

CDR1 and CDR2 from the germline V gene are SGHAT and FQNNGV. This CDR3 region has 13 residues. The sample comprised sorted CD4+, CD8+, or CD8+CD57+ T cells (not recorded which) from PBMCs. The receptor's source is a human donor with severe aplastic anemia or a healthy control (not recorded which). The chain recombines TRBV11-2 with TRBJ1-1; D is unresolved. CDR3 sequence: CASSLGTNTESFF. DNA of the CDR3: TGTGCCAGCAGCTTAGGGACGAACACTGAATCTTTCTTT.